The clone carrying this T cell receptor delta chain appeared a few times. The protein in TCRdb stems from a much larger clone and differs at residue 3 from this DNA's translation, likely a read error; here the protein is translated from the DNA. The sample comes from a study of gamma-delta chains in newborns, infants, children. The overall study: Microbial exposure reportedly drives polyclonal innate γδ T cell expansion after birth.

This CDR3 is built from 17 residues. Germline V gene sequence: CDR1 GEAIGNYY, CDR2 EKD. TCRdb ran CATT on the reads. The sample lists a few thousand delta-chain clones; around 1.4% were seen once. The chain combines TRDV2 with TRDJ3; unclear D gene. The receptor was derived from a child who was a newborn, infant or young child, either healthy, febrile or measles-vaccinated (not recorded which). The sequencing sample was made of blood. CDR3 bases: TGTGCCTATGACGAAGAATGGGTCTCCTGGGACACCCGACAGATGTTTTTC. Protein sequence: CAYDEEWVSWDTRQMFF.